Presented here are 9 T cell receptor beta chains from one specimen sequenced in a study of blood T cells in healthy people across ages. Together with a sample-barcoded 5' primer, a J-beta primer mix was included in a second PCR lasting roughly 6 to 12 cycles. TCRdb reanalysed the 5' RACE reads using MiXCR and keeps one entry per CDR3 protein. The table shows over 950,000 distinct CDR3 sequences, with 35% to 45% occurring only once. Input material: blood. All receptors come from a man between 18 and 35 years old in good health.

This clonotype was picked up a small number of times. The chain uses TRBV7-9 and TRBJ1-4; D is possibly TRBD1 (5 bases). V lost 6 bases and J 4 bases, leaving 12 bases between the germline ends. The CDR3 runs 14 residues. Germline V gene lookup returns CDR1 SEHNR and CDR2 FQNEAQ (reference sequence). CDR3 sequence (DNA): TGTGCCAGCAGGTCTCCAGGGATTAATGAAAAACTGTTTTTT. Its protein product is CASRSPGINEKLFF.

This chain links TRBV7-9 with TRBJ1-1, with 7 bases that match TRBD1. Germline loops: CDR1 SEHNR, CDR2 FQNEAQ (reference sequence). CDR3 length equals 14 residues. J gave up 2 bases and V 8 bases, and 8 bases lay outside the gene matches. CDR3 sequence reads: CASYQGGRNTEAFF. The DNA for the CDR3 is TGTGCCAGCTACCAGGGGGGGAGAAACACTGAAGCTTTCTTT.

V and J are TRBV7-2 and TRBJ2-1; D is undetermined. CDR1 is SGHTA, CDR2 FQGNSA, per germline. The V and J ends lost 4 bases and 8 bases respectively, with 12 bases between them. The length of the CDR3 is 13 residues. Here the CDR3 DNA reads TGTGCCAGCAGCTCCGCCCAAAGAGATGAGCAGTTCTTC. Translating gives CASSSAQRDEQFF.

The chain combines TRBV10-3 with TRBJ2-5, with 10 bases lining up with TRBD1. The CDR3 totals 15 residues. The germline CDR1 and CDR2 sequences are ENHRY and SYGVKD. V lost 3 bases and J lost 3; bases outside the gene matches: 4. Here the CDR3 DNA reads TGTGCCATCAGTGATCCGGACAGGGGGAAAGAGACCCAGTACTTC. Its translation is CAISDPDRGKETQYF.

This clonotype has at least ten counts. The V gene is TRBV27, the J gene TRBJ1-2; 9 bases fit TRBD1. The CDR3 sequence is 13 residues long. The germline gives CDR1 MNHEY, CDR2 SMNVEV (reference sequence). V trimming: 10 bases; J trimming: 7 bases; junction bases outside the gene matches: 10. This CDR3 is CAIQDRGSGGYTF. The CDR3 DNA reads TGTGCCATCCAGGACAGGGGAAGTGGTGGCTACACCTTC.

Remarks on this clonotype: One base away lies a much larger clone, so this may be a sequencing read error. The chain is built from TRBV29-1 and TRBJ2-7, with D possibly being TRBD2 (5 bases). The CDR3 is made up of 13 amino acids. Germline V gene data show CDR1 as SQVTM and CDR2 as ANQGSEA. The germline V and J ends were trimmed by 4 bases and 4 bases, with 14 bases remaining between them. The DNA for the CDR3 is TGCAGCGTTGTGAGGGTCGCACGATACGAGCAGTACTTC. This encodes CSVVRVARYEQYF.

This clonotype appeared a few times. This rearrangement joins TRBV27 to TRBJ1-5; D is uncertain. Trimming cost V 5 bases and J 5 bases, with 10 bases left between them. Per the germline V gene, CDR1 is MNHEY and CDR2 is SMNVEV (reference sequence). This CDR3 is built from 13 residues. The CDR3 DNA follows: TGTGCCAGCAGTCCGACGGAGGATCAGCCCCAGCATTTT. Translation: CASSPTEDQPQHF.

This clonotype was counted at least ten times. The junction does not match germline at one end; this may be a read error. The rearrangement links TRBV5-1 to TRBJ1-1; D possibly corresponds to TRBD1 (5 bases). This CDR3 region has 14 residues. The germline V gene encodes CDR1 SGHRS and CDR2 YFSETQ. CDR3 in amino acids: CASSPDSLNTEAFF. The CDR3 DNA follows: TGTGCCAGCAGCCCCGACAGCCTGAACACTGAAGCTTTCTTT.

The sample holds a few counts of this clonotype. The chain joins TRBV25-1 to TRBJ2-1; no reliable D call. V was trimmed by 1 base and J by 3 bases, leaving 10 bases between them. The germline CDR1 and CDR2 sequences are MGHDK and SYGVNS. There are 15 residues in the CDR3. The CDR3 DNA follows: TGTGCCAGCAGTGAATGGTTGGCGGACTACAATGAGCAGTTCTTC. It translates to CASSEWLADYNEQFF.